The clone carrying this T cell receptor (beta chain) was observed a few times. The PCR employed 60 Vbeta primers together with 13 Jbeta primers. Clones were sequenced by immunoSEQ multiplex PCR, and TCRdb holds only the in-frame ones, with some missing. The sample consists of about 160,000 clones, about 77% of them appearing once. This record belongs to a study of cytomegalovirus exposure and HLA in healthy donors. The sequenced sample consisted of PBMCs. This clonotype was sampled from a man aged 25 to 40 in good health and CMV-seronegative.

The CDR3 loop reads CASSLAGFQETQYF. The CDR3 DNA reads TGTGCCAGCAGCTTGGCGGGGTTCCAAGAGACCCAGTACTTC. V is TRBV5-6 and J is TRBJ2-5; D is possibly TRBD2 (5 bases). This CDR3 is built from 14 residues. V was shortened by 0 bases and J by 1 base, with 7 bases between the two germline ends. Germline V gene lookup returns CDR1 SGHDT and CDR2 YYEEEE.